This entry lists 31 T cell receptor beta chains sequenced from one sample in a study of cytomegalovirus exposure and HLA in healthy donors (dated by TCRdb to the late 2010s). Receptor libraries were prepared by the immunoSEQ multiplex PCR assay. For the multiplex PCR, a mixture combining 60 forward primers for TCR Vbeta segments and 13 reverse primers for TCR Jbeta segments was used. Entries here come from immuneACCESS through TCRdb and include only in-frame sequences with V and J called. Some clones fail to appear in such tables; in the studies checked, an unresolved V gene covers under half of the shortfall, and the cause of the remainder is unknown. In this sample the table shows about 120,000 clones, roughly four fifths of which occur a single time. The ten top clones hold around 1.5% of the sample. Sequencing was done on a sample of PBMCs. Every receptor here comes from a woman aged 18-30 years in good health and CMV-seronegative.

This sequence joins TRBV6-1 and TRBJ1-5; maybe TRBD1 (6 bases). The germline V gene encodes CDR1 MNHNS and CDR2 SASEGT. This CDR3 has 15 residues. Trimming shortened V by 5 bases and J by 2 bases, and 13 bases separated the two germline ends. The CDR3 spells CASSLQGVGNQPQHF. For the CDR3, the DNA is TGTGCCAGCAGTTTACAGGGAGTTGGCAATCAGCCCCAGCATTTT.

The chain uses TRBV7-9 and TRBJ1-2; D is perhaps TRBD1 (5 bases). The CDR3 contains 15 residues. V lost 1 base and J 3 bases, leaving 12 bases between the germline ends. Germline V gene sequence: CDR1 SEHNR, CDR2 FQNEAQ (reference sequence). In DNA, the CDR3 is TGTGCCAGCAGCTTAGTTGGGGCGTCGGACTATGGCTACACCTTC. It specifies CASSLVGASDYGYTF.

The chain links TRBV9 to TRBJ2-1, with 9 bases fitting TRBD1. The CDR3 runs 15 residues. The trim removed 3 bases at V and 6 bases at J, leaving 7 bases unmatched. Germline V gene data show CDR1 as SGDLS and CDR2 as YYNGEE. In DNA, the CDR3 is TGTGCCAGCAGCGAGAGGACAGGGGATTTCAATGAGCAGTTCTTC. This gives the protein CASSERTGDFNEQFF.

CDR3 coding DNA: TGCGCCAGCAGCCAGAATAGCGGGGGCACAGATACGCAGTATTTT. Amino acid sequence: CASSQNSGGTDTQYF. V is TRBV4-1 and J is TRBJ2-3, with 8 positions matching TRBD2. The CDR3 consists of 15 residues. V trimming: 3 bases; J trimming: 1 base; junction bases outside the gene matches: 3. The germline V gene has CDR1 MGHRA and CDR2 YSYEKL.

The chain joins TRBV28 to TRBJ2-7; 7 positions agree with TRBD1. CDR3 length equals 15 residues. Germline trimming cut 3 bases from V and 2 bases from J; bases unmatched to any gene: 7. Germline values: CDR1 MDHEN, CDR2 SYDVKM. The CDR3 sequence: CASSLPGQSTYEQYF. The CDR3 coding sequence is TGTGCCAGCAGTTTGCCGGGACAGAGTACCTACGAGCAGTACTTC.

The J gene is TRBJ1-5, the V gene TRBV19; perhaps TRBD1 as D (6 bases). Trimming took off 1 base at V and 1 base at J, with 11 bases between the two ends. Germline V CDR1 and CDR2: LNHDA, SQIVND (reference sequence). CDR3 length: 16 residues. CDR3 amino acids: CASSIATGRSNQPQHF. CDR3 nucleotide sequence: TGTGCCAGTAGTATAGCCACAGGGAGAAGCAATCAGCCCCAGCATTTT.

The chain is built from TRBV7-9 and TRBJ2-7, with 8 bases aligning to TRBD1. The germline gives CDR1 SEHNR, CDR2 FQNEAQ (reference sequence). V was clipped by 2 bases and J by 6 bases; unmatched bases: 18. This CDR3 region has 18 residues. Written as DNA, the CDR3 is TGTGCCAGCAGCTTAAATGAACGGACAGGGTTCGGGCCTATCGAGCAGTACTTC. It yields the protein CASSLNERTGFGPIEQYF.

The CDR3 loop is CASSVDLAGYEQYF. DNA of the CDR3: TGTGCCAGCAGCGTGGACTTGGCGGGATACGAGCAGTACTTC. The chain combines TRBV7-6 with TRBJ2-7; D may be TRBD2 (6 bases). Germline CDR1 reads SGHVS; CDR2 reads FNYEAQ. The V and J ends lost 5 bases and 4 bases respectively, with 15 bases between them. This CDR3 spans 14 amino acids.

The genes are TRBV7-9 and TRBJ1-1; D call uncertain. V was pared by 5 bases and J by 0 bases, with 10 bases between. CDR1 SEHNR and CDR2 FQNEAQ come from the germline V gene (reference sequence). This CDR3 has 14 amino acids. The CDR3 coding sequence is TGTGCCAGCAGCCCCGACGGGATGAACACTGAAGCTTTCTTT. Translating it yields CASSPDGMNTEAFF.

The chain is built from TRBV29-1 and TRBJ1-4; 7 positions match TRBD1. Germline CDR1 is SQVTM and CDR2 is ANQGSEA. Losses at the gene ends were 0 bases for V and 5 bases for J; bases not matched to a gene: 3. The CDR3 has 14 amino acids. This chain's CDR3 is CSVEDEGGNEKLFF. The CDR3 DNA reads TGCAGCGTTGAAGATGAAGGGGGCAATGAAAAACTGTTTTTT.

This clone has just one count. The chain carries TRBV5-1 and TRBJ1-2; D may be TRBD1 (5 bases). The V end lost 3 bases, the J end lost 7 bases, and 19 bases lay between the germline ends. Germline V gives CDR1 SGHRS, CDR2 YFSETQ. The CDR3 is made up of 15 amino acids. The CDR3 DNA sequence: TGCGCCAGCAGCTCCGAGGAGGGGCTACGGCGTGGCTACACCTTC. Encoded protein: CASSSEEGLRRGYTF.

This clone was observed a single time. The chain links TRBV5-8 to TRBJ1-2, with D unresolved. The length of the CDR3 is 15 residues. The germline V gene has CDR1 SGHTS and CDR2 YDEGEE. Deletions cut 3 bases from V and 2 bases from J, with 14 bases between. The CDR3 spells CASSSRGRENYGYTF. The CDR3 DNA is TGTGCCAGCAGCTCAAGAGGACGGGAAAACTATGGCTACACCTTC.

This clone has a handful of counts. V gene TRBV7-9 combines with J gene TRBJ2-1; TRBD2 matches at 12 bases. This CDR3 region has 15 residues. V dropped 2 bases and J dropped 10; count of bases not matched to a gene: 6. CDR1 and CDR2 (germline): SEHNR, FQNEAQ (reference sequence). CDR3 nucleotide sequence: TGTGCCAGCAGCTTACCTAGCGGGGGGGCCCAAGAGCAGTTCTTC. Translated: CASSLPSGGAQEQFF.

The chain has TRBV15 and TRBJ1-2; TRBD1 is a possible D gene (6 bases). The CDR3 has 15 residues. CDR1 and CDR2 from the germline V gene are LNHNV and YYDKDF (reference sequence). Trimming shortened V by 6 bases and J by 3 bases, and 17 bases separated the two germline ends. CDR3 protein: CATSRGQISDYGYTF. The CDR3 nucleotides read TGTGCCACCAGTCGTGGACAGATAAGTGACTATGGCTACACCTTC.

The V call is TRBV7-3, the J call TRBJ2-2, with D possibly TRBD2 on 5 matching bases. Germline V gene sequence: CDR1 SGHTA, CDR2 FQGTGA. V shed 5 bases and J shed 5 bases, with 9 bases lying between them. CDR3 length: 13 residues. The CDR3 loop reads CASSALGTGELFF. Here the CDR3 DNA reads TGTGCCAGCAGCGCACTAGGAACCGGGGAGCTGTTTTTT.

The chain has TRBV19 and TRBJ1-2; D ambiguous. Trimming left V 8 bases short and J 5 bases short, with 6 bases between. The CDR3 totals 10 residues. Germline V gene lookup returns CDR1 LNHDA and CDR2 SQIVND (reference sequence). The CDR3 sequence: CASWRYGYTF. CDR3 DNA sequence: TGTGCCAGTTGGAGATATGGCTACACCTTC. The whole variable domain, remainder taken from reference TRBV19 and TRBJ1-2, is DGGITQSPKYLFRKEGQNVTLSCEQNLNHDAMYWYRQDPGQGLRLIYYSQIVNDFQKGDIAEGYSVSREKKESFPLTVTSAQKNPTAFYLCASWRYGYTFGSGTRLTVV.

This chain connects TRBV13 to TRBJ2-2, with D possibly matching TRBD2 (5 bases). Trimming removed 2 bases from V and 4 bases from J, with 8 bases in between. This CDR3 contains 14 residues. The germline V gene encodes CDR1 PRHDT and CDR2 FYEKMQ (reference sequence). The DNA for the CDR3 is TGTGCCAGCAGCTTAATCCGGGGCACCGGGGAGCTGTTTTTT. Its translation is CASSLIRGTGELFF.

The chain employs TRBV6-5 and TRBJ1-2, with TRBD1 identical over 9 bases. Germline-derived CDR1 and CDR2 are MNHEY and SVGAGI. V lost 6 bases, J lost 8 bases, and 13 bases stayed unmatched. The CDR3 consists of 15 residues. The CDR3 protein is CASRTTGGPSRGYTF. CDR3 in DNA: TGTGCCAGCAGGACAACAGGGGGCCCATCGAGAGGCTACACCTTC.

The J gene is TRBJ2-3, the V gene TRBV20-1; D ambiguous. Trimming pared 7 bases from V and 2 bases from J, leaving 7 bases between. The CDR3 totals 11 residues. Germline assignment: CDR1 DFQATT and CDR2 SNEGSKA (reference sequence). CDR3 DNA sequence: TGCAGTGGACTCGTCACAGATACGCAGTATTTT. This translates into CSGLVTDTQYF.

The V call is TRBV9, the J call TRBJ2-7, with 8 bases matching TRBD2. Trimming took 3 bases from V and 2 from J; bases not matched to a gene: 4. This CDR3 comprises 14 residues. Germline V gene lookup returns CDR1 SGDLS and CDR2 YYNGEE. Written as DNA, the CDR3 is TGTGCCAGCAGCGCGCCGGGACTAGCCTACGAGCAGTACTTC. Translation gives CASSAPGLAYEQYF.

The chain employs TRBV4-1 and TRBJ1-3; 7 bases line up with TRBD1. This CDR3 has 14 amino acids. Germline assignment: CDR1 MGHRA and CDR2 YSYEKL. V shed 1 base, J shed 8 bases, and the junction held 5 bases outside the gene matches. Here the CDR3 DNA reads TGCGCCAGCAGCCAAGCCCCAGGGGGAGACACCATATATTTT. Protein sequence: CASSQAPGGDTIYF.

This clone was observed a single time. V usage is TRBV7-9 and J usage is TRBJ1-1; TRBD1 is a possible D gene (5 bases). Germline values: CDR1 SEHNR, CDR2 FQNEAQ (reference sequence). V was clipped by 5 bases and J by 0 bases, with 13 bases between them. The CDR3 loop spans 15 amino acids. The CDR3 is CASSEPGLLNTEAFF. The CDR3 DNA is TGTGCCAGCAGCGAGCCGGGACTCCTGAACACTGAAGCTTTCTTT. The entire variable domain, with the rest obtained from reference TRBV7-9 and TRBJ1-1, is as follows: DTGVSQNPRHKITKRGQNVTFRCDPISEHNRLYWYRQTLGQGPEFLTYFQNEAQLEKSRLLSDRFSAERPKGSFSTLEIQRTEQGDSAMYLCASSEPGLLNTEAFFGQGTRLTVV.

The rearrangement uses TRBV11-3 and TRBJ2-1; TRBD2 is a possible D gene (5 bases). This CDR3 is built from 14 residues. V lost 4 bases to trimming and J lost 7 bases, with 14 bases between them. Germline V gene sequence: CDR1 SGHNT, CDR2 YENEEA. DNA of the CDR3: TGTGCCAGCAGCTCCCCCGGTAGCGCTAATGAGCAGTTCTTC. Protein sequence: CASSSPGSANEQFF.

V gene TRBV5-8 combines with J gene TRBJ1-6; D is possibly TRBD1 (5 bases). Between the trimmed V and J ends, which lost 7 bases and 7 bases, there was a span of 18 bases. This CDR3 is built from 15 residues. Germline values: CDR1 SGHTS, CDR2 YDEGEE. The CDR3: CASAGRGFRNSPLHF. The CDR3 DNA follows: TGTGCCAGCGCCGGACGGGGGTTCCGCAATTCACCCCTCCACTTT.

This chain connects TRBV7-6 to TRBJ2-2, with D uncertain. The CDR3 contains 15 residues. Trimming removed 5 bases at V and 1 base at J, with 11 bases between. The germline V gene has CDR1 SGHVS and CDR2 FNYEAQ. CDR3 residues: CASSPINENTGELFF. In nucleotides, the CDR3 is TGTGCCAGCAGCCCTATTAATGAGAACACCGGGGAGCTGTTTTTT.

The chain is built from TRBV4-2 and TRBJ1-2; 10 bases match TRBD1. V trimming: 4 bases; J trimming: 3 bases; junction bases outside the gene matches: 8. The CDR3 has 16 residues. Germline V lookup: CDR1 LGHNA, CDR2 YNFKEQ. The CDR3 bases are TGTGCCAGCAGCCCGCGACAGGGGGCAGGTGACTATGGCTACACCTTC. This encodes CASSPRQGAGDYGYTF.

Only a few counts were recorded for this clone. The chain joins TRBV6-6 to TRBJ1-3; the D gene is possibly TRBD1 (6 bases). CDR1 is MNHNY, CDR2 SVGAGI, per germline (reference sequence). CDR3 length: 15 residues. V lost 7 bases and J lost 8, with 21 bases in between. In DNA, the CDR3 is TGTGCCAGCACGACAGGACCTTCTCTCCGGGACACCATATATTTT. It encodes CASTTGPSLRDTIYF.

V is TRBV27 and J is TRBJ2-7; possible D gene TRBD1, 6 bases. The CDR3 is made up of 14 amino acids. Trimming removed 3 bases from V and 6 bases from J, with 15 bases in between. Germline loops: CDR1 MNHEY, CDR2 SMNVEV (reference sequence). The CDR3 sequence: CASSLINRVAEQYF. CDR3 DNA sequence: TGTGCCAGCAGTTTGATTAACAGGGTAGCCGAGCAGTACTTC.

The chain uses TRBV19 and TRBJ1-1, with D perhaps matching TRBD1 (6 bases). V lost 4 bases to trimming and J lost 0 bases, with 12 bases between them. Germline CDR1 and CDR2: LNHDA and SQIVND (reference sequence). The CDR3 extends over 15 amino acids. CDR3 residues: CASSSGQIMNTEAFF. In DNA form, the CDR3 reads TGTGCCAGTAGTAGCGGACAGATCATGAACACTGAAGCTTTCTTT.

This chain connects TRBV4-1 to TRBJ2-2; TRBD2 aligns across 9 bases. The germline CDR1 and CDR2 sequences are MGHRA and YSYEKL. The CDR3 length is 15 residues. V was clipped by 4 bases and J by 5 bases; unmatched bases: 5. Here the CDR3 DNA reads TGCGCCAGCAGCCTGAGCGGGGGGCGTACCGGGGAGCTGTTTTTT. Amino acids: CASSLSGGRTGELFF.

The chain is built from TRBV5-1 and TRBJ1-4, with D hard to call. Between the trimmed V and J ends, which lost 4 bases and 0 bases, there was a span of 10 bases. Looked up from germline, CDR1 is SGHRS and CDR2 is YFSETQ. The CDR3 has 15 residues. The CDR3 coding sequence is TGCGCCAGCAGCCCGACCGGGACAACTAATGAAAAACTGTTTTTT. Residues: CASSPTGTTNEKLFF.